Following are 22 T cell receptor beta chains from one sample sequenced in a study of shared clonotypes between healthy human individuals. This table comes from immunoSEQ multiplex PCR, and its TCRdb copy is limited to in-frame clones, with some not included. The table records 2,500,000 or so clones, 85% to 95% of them present only once. The sequencing sample was made of naive CD4+ T cells from PBMCs. Subset denoted: CD45RA+ positively selected. The receptors shown here come from a man younger than 35 in good health. Some clones in this sample may be carry-over from other donors' samples.

The genes are TRBV28 and TRBJ1-4; unclear D gene. Germline CDR1 MDHEN, CDR2 SYDVKM. CDR3 length: 16 amino acids. Deletions cut 6 bases from V and 8 bases from J, with 22 bases between. CDR3 sequence: CASSPADIGREEKLFF. In DNA form, the CDR3 reads TGTGCCAGCAGCCCCGCAGACATCGGCCGGGAAGAAAAACTGTTTTTT.

The genes are TRBV6-5 and TRBJ2-7; TRBD2 matches 7 bases. This CDR3 has 14 residues. The J segment lost 2 bases and the V segment lost 7 bases, leaving 8 bases of the junction unmatched. CDR1 is MNHEY, CDR2 SVGAGI, per germline. In DNA form, the CDR3 reads TGTGCCAGCATCAAAGCGGGAAATACCTACGAGCAGTACTTC. It yields the protein CASIKAGNTYEQYF.

CDR3 protein: CASSVVSRETEQFF. In DNA, the CDR3 is TGTGCCAGCAGCGTAGTTTCCCGGGAGACTGAGCAGTTCTTC. This chain joins TRBV9 and TRBJ2-1; TRBD2 might be the D (6 bases). Trimming shortened V by 0 bases and J by 9 bases, and 13 bases separated the two germline ends. This CDR3 contains 14 residues. Looked up from germline, CDR1 is SGDLS and CDR2 is YYNGEE.

This clone came up once. The rearrangement uses TRBV5-1 and TRBJ2-7; 14 bases line up with TRBD2. This CDR3 has 15 residues. The V gene's germline CDR1 is SGHRS and CDR2 YFSETQ. J lost 2 bases, V lost 4 bases, and 2 bases had no gene match. CDR3 region: CASSKGLAGAYEQYF. CDR3 DNA sequence: TGCGCCAGCAGCAAGGGACTAGCGGGGGCCTACGAGCAGTACTTC.

J is TRBJ1-4 and V is TRBV18; D uncertain. The CDR3 runs 16 residues. The germline V and J ends were trimmed by 3 bases and 0 bases, with 11 bases remaining between them. Per the germline V gene, CDR1 is KGHSH and CDR2 is LQKENI. CDR3 nucleotide sequence: TGTGCCAGCTCACCGTCGCAGATTGCAACTAATGAAAAACTGTTTTTT. Residues: CASSPSQIATNEKLFF.

To note about this clone: This CDR3 is also generated by other DNA sequences in the sample. The chain recombines TRBV28 with TRBJ2-7; possible D gene TRBD2, 5 bases. CDR1 and CDR2 from the germline V gene are MDHEN and SYDVKM. Trimming cost V 3 bases and J 0 bases, with 12 bases left between them. The CDR3 is 15 residues long. The CDR3 loop reads CASSLGGSSSYEQYF. CDR3 sequence (DNA): TGTGCCAGCAGTTTGGGCGGGTCTAGCTCCTACGAGCAGTACTTC.

Only a few counts were recorded for this clone. The J gene is TRBJ1-1, the V gene TRBV6-5; D gene ambiguous. The CDR3 has 13 residues. Germline CDR1 and CDR2: MNHEY and SVGAGI. V was pared by 4 bases and J by 3 bases, with 9 bases between. This CDR3 is CASSFESDTEAFF. The CDR3 coding sequence is TGTGCCAGCAGTTTCGAGTCGGACACTGAAGCTTTCTTT.

The chain combines TRBV7-8 with TRBJ2-7; possibly TRBD1 or TRBD2 for D (5 bases each). In germline, CDR1 is SGHVS, CDR2 FQNEAQ. This CDR3 is 13 amino acids long. V gave up 1 base and J gave up 6 bases, with 10 bases separating them. CDR3 bases: TGTGCCAGCAGCTTAGATGTAGGGACCGAGCAGTACTTC. Residues: CASSLDVGTEQYF.

The rearrangement uses TRBV19 and TRBJ1-5, with 8 positions matching TRBD1. With 6 bases clipped from V and 6 bases from J, the junction kept 10 bases outside the gene matches. Germline V gene sequence: CDR1 LNHDA, CDR2 SQIVND (reference sequence). CDR3 length: 15 amino acids. CDR3 bases: TGTGCCAGTAGACAGAACCCAGGGGGCCGTCAGCCCCAGCATTTT. Protein product: CASRQNPGGRQPQHF.

This clone was seen a handful of times. This sequence joins TRBV6-1 and TRBJ2-5; D is ambiguous. CDR3 length: 14 amino acids. Trimming pared 6 bases from V and 1 base from J, leaving 12 bases between. Germline V lookup: CDR1 MNHNS, CDR2 SASEGT. The CDR3 loop reads CASSEQSPQETQYF. CDR3 bases: TGTGCCAGCAGCGAACAGAGTCCCCAAGAGACCCAGTACTTC.

This rearrangement joins TRBV4-2 to TRBJ2-7; no clear D gene. CDR1 is LGHNA, CDR2 YNFKEQ, per germline. This CDR3 region has 13 residues. V was cut by 0 bases and J by 6 bases, with 9 bases left in between. The CDR3 sequence: CASSQDLGGEQYF. CDR3 coding DNA: TGTGCCAGCAGCCAAGATCTGGGCGGCGAGCAGTACTTC.

V usage is TRBV19 and J usage is TRBJ2-7; 11 bases match TRBD2. Germline V gene data show CDR1 as LNHDA and CDR2 as SQIVND (reference sequence). Germline trimming cut 3 bases from V and 6 bases from J; bases unmatched to any gene: 4. This CDR3 is built from 14 residues. The CDR3 nucleotides read TGTGCCAGTAGTATTGTCCTAGCGGGAGGCGAGCAGTACTTC. This codes for CASSIVLAGGEQYF. Using reference TRBV19 and TRBJ2-7 for the parts outside the CDR3, the full variable domain is DGGITQSPKYLFRKEGQNVTLSCEQNLNHDAMYWYRQDPGQGLRLIYYSQIVNDFQKGDIAEGYSVSREKKESFPLTVTSAQKNPTAFYLCASSIVLAGGEQYFGPGTRLTVT.

A note on this clone: This sample also contains other DNA sequences that code for the same CDR3. The V and J genes are TRBV18 and TRBJ2-7; D might be TRBD2 (5 bases). CDR1 is KGHSH and CDR2 is LQKENI in the germline V gene. Trimming removed 4 bases from V and 2 bases from J, with 12 bases in between. The length of the CDR3 is 14 residues. CDR3 sequence (DNA): TGTGCCAGCTCACGCACGGGGTTGACCTACGAGCAGTACTTC. Translating it yields CASSRTGLTYEQYF.

The genes are TRBV2 and TRBJ1-5; D unclear. Trimming stripped 8 bases from V and 3 bases from J, with 11 bases between. There are 13 residues in the CDR3. Germline V gives CDR1 SNHLY, CDR2 FYNNEI. The CDR3 sequence: CASCKDANQPQHF. The DNA for the CDR3 is TGTGCCAGCTGTAAAGACGCCAATCAGCCCCAGCATTTT.

This clone was seen a single time. The J gene is TRBJ1-4, the V gene TRBV5-4; D remains ambiguous. V was pared by 1 base and J by 8 bases, with 9 bases between. Germline-derived CDR1 and CDR2 are SGHNT and YYREEE (reference sequence). The CDR3 loop spans 13 amino acids. CDR3 residues: CASSLQREEKLFF. The CDR3, as DNA: TGTGCCAGCAGCTTGCAGAGGGAGGAAAAACTGTTTTTT.

The CDR3, as DNA: TGCAGCGCCGAGGGTCGGGGGCAGAACTATGGCTACACCTTC. This sequence encodes CSAEGRGQNYGYTF. This chain links TRBV29-1 with TRBJ1-2; weak D call: TRBD1 (6 bases). Trimming took off 7 bases at V and 2 bases at J, with 17 bases between the two ends. The CDR3 length is 14 residues. The germline CDR1 and CDR2 sequences are SQVTM and ANQGSEA.

The gene calls are TRBV5-1 and TRBJ2-1; either TRBD1 or TRBD2 may fit D (5 bases each). Deletions cut 3 bases from V and 5 bases from J, with 18 bases between. The CDR3 runs 16 residues. From germline, CDR1 is SGHRS and CDR2 YFSETQ. Written as DNA, the CDR3 is TGCGCCAGCAGCTCCGAAAACCGGGACCCCAACAATGAGCAGTTCTTC. It specifies CASSSENRDPNNEQFF.

The genes are TRBV19 and TRBJ1-1; D call uncertain. With 1 base removed from V and 4 bases from J, the gap between germline ends came to 7 bases. This CDR3 region has 13 residues. The germline V gene has CDR1 LNHDA and CDR2 SQIVND (reference sequence). CDR3 coding DNA: TGTGCCAGTAGTATAGTGTTCGCCACTGAAGCTTTCTTT. It codes for CASSIVFATEAFF.

The chain has TRBV5-5 and TRBJ2-1; D perhaps matches TRBD1 (5 bases). V lost 1 base and J 6 bases, leaving 11 bases between the germline ends. This CDR3 spans 14 amino acids. In germline, CDR1 is SGHKS, CDR2 YYEKEE (reference sequence). The CDR3 loop reads CASSLQGPFNEQFF. The CDR3 DNA follows: TGTGCCAGCAGCTTGCAGGGCCCCTTCAATGAGCAGTTCTTC. Drawing the rest from reference TRBV5-5 and TRBJ2-1, the complete variable domain is DAGVTQSPTHLIKTRGQQVTLRCSPISGHKSVSWYQQVLGQGPQFIFQYYEKEERGRGNFPDRFSARQFPNYSSELNVNALLLGDSALYLCASSLQGPFNEQFFGPGTRLTVL.

This chain connects TRBV5-1 to TRBJ2-3; no definite D call. V lost 3 bases, J lost 1 base, and 9 bases lay in between. The germline gives CDR1 SGHRS, CDR2 YFSETQ. The CDR3 runs to 14 residues. The CDR3 sequence is CASSSESRTDTQYF. CDR3 sequence (DNA): TGCGCCAGCAGCTCTGAGAGCCGCACAGATACGCAGTATTTT.

The chain joins TRBV28 to TRBJ2-1; 11 nucleotides agree with TRBD2. Germline CDR1 MDHEN, CDR2 SYDVKM. After removal of 5 bases from V and 2 bases from J, the junction contained 5 bases not matched to a gene. The CDR3 has 16 amino acids. The DNA for the CDR3 is TGTGCCAGCAGTCCCCTAGCGGGAGGCCCCTACAATGAGCAGTTCTTC. Protein: CASSPLAGGPYNEQFF.

This clone appeared a single time. The rearrangement uses TRBV25-1 and TRBJ1-2, with D possibly TRBD1 on 6 matching bases. V was clipped by 7 bases and J by 8 bases, with 17 bases between them. CDR3 length equals 13 residues. CDR1 is MGHDK, CDR2 SYGVNS, per germline. Here the CDR3 reads CASIDRGAKGYTF. In DNA form, the CDR3 reads TGTGCCAGCATCGATCGGGGGGCCAAAGGCTACACCTTC.